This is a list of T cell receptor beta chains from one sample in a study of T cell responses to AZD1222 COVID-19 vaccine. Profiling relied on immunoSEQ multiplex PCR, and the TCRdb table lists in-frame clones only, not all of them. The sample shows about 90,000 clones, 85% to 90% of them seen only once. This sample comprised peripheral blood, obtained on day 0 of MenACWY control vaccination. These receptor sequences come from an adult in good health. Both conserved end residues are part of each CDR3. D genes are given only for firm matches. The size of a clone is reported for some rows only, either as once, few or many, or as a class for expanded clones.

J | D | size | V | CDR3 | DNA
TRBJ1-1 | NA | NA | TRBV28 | CASSPSGSVPNTEAFF | TGTGCCAGCAGTCCCTCAGGTTCGGTCCCGAACACTGAAGCTTTCTTT
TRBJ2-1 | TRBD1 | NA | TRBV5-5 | CASSFKDRVYNEQFF | TGTGCCAGCAGCTTTAAGGACAGGGTCTACAATGAGCAGTTCTTC
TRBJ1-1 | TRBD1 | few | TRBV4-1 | CASSPGDRGSTEAFF | TGCGCCAGCAGCCCCGGGGACAGGGGTAGCACTGAAGCTTTCTTT
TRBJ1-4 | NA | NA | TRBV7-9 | CASSLAYSSNEKLFF | TGTGCCAGCAGCTTAGCCTACAGCTCGAATGAAAAACTGTTTTTT
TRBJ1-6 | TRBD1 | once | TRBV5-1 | CASSMTGTVDNSPLHF | TGCGCCAGCAGCATGACAGGGACCGTCGATAATTCACCCCTCCACTTT
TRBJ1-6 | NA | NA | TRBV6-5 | CASNVGGDSPLHF | TGTGCCAGTAACGTGGGGGGCGATTCACCCCTCCACTTT
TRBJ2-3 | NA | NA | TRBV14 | CASSQGQGGSTDTQYF | TGTGCCAGCAGCCAGGGTCAAGGGGGGAGCACAGATACGCAGTATTTT
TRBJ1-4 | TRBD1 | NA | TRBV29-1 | CSAPGTGSEKLFF | TGCAGCGCCCCCGGGACAGGGAGTGAAAAACTGTTTTTT
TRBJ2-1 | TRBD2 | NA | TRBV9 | CASSAETSGGFYGQFF | TGTGCCAGCAGCGCCGAAACTAGCGGGGGGTTCTACGGGCAGTTCTTC
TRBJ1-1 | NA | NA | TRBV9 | CASSLLREGNTEAFF | TGTGCCAGCAGCCTACTCAGGGAGGGGAACACTGAAGCTTTCTTT
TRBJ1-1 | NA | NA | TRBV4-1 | CASSQETGTTRGEAFF | TGCGCCAGCAGCCAAGAGACCGGGACAACTAGGGGTGAAGCTTTCTTT
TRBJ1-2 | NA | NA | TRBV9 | CASSDAYGYTF | TGTGCCAGCAGCGATGCGTATGGCTACACCTTC
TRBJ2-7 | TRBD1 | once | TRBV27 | CASSSGYRDRGSHEQYF | TGTGCCAGCAGTTCAGGGTACCGGGACAGAGGTTCCCACGAGCAGTACTTC
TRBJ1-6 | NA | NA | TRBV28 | CASTGAYSPLHF | TGTGCCAGCACAGGGGCTTATTCACCCCTCCACTTT
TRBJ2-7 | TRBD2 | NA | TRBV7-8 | CASSPWGVAGEDEQYF | TGTGCCAGCAGCCCCTGGGGTGTGGCGGGGGAAGACGAGCAGTACTTC
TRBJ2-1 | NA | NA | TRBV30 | CAWQGNDEQFF | TGTGCCTGGCAGGGGAATGATGAGCAGTTCTTC
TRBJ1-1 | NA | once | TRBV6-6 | CASSSYPGQIEAFF | TGTGCCAGCAGTTCATATCCGGGACAAATTGAAGCTTTCTTT
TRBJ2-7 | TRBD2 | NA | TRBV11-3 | CASSFGEGYEQYF | TGTGCCAGCAGCTTCGGGGAGGGCTACGAGCAGTACTTC
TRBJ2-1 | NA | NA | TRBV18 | CASSPGASDYNEQFF | TGTGCCAGCTCACCAGGGGCTAGCGATTACAATGAGCAGTTCTTC
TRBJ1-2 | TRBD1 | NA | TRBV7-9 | CASSLGGTGYGYTF | TGTGCCAGCAGCTTAGGAGGGACAGGTTATGGCTACACCTTC
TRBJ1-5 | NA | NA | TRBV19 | CASSIRRGRDQPQHF | TGTGCCAGTAGTATCCGGCGCGGGAGGGACCAGCCCCAGCATTTT
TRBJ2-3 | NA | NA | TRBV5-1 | CASAEGVDSGTDTQYF | TGCGCCAGCGCCGAGGGGGTCGACAGTGGCACAGATACGCAGTATTTT
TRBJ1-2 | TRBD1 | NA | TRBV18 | CASSPLGGEEAANYGYTF | TGTGCCAGCTCACCACTAGGGGGCGAGGAGGCCGCTAACTATGGCTACACCTTC
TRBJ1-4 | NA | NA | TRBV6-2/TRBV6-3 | CASSSPQTRGEKLFF | TGTGCCAGCAGTTCCCCCCAGACAAGGGGAGAAAAACTGTTTTTT
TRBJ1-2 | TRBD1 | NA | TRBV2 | CASSQGDLYGYTF | TGTGCCAGCAGCCAGGGGGATCTCTATGGCTACACCTTC
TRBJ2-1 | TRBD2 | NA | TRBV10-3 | CAIRASGGASYNEQFF | TGTGCCATCAGGGCTAGCGGGGGCGCATCCTACAATGAGCAGTTCTTC
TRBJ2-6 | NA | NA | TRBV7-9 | CASSKEGVSGANVLTF | TGTGCCAGCAGCAAAGAGGGGGTCTCTGGGGCCAACGTCCTGACTTTC
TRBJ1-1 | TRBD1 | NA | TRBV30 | CAWSGDSPNTEAFF | TGTGCCTGGAGTGGGGACAGCCCGAACACTGAAGCTTTCTTT
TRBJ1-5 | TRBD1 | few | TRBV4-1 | CASSQGVLGTGAYSNQPQHF | TGCGCCAGCAGCCAAGGAGTTTTGGGGACAGGGGCTTATAGCAATCAGCCCCAGCATTTT
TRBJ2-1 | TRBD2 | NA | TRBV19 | CASSEGTSGGPSYNEQFF | TGTGCCAGTAGTGAGGGGACTAGCGGGGGGCCCTCCTACAATGAGCAGTTCTTC
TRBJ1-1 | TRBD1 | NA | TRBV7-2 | CASSSRGRDTEAFF | TGTGCCAGCAGCTCCAGGGGGCGCGACACTGAAGCTTTCTTT
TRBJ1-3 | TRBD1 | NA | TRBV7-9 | CASSRGGTVGSGNTIYF | TGTGCCAGCAGCCGGGGCGGGACAGTAGGCTCTGGAAACACCATATATTTT
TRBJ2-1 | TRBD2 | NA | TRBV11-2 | CASSPRGSEQFF | TGTGCCAGCAGCCCGCGGGGGAGTGAGCAGTTCTTC
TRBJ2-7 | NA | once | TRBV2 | CASSGDSYEQYF | TGTGCCAGCAGCGGGGACTCCTACGAGCAGTACTTC
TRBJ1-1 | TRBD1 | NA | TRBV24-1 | CATISSPGQAIDTEAFF | TGTGCCACCATATCATCTCCGGGACAGGCTATCGACACTGAAGCTTTCTTT
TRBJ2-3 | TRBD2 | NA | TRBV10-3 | CAISESGRGESDTQYF | TGTGCCATCAGTGAGTCGGGGCGGGGGGAGTCTGATACGCAGTATTTT
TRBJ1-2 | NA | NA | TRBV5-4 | CASSLGGFNYGYTF | TGTGCCAGCAGCTTGGGGGGATTTAACTATGGCTACACCTTC
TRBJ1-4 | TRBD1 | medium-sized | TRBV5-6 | CASSSGTGGPNEKLFF | TGTGCCAGCAGCTCCGGGACAGGGGGACCTAATGAAAAACTGTTTTTT
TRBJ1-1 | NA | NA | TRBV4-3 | CASSQATGLGNTEAFF | TGCGCCAGCAGCCAAGCTACGGGGCTAGGGAACACTGAAGCTTTCTTT